The 26 T cell receptor beta chains below all came from one sample that was sequenced in a study of blood T cell repertoires in COVID-19. Some clones are missing from TCRdb's copy, which holds only in-frame ones; the method was immunoSEQ multiplex PCR. The top ten clones hold 5.5% of a sample with fewer than 250,000 clones, nearly 85% of them seen once. Material for sequencing was peripheral blood. These receptor sequences come from a human donor in a cohort sampled during active COVID-19.

This clone was seen a handful of times. The rearrangement uses TRBV9 and TRBJ2-3; D might be TRBD1 (6 bases). This CDR3 contains 15 residues. The V and J ends lost 4 bases and 5 bases respectively, with 17 bases between them. The germline CDR1 and CDR2 sequences are SGDLS and YYNGEE. CDR3 DNA: TGTGCCAGCAGCTCCCTTGGGGACACGAGAGATACGCAGTATTTT. Protein: CASSSLGDTRDTQYF.

The V and J genes are TRBV19 and TRBJ2-4; 7 nucleotides agree with TRBD1. Germline V gives CDR1 LNHDA, CDR2 SQIVND (reference sequence). CDR3 length: 15 residues. The ends lost 6 bases at V and 0 bases at J; junction bases unmatched: 5. CDR3 coding DNA: TGTGCCAGTAGGGGACAGAATCTAGCCAAAAACATTCAGTACTTC. Translation gives CASRGQNLAKNIQYF. Together with reference TRBV19 and TRBJ2-4, the CDR3 gives the full variable domain: DGGITQSPKYLFRKEGQNVTLSCEQNLNHDAMYWYRQDPGQGLRLIYYSQIVNDFQKGDIAEGYSVSREKKESFPLTVTSAQKNPTAFYLCASRGQNLAKNIQYFGAGTRLSVL.

This chain links TRBV30 with TRBJ2-3, with D tentatively TRBD2 (5 bases). There are 13 residues in the CDR3. Looked up from germline, CDR1 is GTSNPN and CDR2 is SVGIG (reference sequence). V lost 3 bases and J 10 bases, leaving 17 bases between the germline ends. Here the CDR3 DNA reads TGTGCCTGGAGCAACGGGGAGTCCTACCCGCAGTATTTT. This codes for CAWSNGESYPQYF. The whole variable domain, filled in from reference TRBV30 and TRBJ2-3, reads SQTIHQWPATLVQPVGSPLSLECTVEGTSNPNLYWYRQAAGRGLQLLFYSVGIGQISSEVPQNLSASRPQDRQFILSSKKLLLSDSGFYLCAWSNGESYPQYFGPGTRLTVL.

The chain recombines TRBV9 with TRBJ2-3, with TRBD2 matching 9 bases. Trimming removed 0 bases from V and 5 bases from J; junction bases left unmatched: 4. The germline gives CDR1 SGDLS, CDR2 YYNGEE. The CDR3 has 15 amino acids. CDR3 sequence: CASSVGSGSLDTQYF. The CDR3 DNA follows: TGTGCCAGCAGCGTAGGTAGCGGGAGTCTAGATACGCAGTATTTT.

The gene calls are TRBV5-1 and TRBJ2-3; the D gene is possibly TRBD1 (5 bases). Per the germline V gene, CDR1 is SGHRS and CDR2 is YFSETQ. V lost 0 bases and J lost 3, with 8 bases in between. The CDR3 extends over 14 amino acids. CDR3 bases: TGCGCCAGCAGCTTGGAGACAGCGACAGATACGCAGTATTTT. It translates to CASSLETATDTQYF.

This clone appeared a few times. The chain recombines TRBV30 with TRBJ1-2; D remains ambiguous. CDR1 GTSNPN and CDR2 SVGIG come from the germline V gene (reference sequence). The V end lost 6 bases, the J end lost 2 bases, and 7 bases lay between the germline ends. This CDR3 is 11 amino acids long. DNA of the CDR3: TGTGCCTGTGACATCAACTATGGCTACACCTTC. Encoded protein: CACDINYGYTF.

The V gene is TRBV5-5, the J gene TRBJ1-4, with D tentatively TRBD1 (6 bases). This CDR3 region has 14 residues. CDR1 is SGHKS and CDR2 is YYEKEE in the germline V gene (reference sequence). Trimming shortened V by 7 bases and J by 3 bases, and 13 bases separated the two germline ends. CDR3 sequence reads: CASSRGFSNEKLFF. CDR3 bases: TGTGCCAGCTCGAGGGGGTTCTCTAATGAAAAACTGTTTTTT.

This clone was seen only once. This chain links TRBV10-2 with TRBJ2-7; the match to TRBD2 covers 7 bases. This CDR3 is built from 14 residues. The germline gives CDR1 WSHSY, CDR2 SAAADI. V dropped 2 bases and J dropped 3; count of bases not matched to a gene: 4. The CDR3 coding sequence is TGCGCCAGCAGTGAGACTAGCGCGGGCTACGAGCAGTACTTC. Its translation is CASSETSAGYEQYF.

This rearrangement joins TRBV27 to TRBJ1-1, with 9 bases that match TRBD1. Germline lookup yields CDR1 MNHEY and CDR2 SMNVEV (reference sequence). CDR3 length: 13 residues. V was clipped by 5 bases and J by 8 bases; unmatched bases: 6. This CDR3 reads CASSPGTGTEAFF. The CDR3, as DNA: TGTGCCAGCAGTCCCGGGACAGGGACAGAAGCTTTCTTT.

The V call is TRBV6-1, the J call TRBJ1-2; 9 positions agree with TRBD1. From germline, CDR1 is MNHNS and CDR2 SASEGT. CDR3 length: 15 amino acids. V lost 3 bases, J lost 1 base, and 3 bases stayed unmatched. The CDR3 loop is CASSDTGGDNYGYTF. CDR3 in DNA: TGTGCCAGCAGTGACACAGGGGGCGATAACTATGGCTACACCTTC.

The table lists this clone with a few counts. This chain connects TRBV5-1 to TRBJ1-2, with 8 bases fitting TRBD1. The trim removed 0 bases at V and 6 bases at J, leaving 7 bases unmatched. Germline V gives CDR1 SGHRS, CDR2 YFSETQ. CDR3 size: 15 residues. The CDR3 DNA sequence: TGCGCCAGCAGCTTGGAAGGACAGGGAGTGAATGGCTACACCTTC. Protein product: CASSLEGQGVNGYTF. Full variable domain (outside the CDR3, taken from reference TRBV5-1 and TRBJ1-2): KAGVTQTPRYLIKTRGQQVTLSCSPISGHRSVSWYQQTPGQGLQFLFEYFSETQRNKGNFPGRFSGRQFSNSRSEMNVSTLELGDSALYLCASSLEGQGVNGYTFGSGTRLTVV.

Turning to this clone: The same CDR3 can be traced to other DNA sequences in this sample. V gene TRBV3-1 (or the pseudogene TRBV3-2) combines with J gene TRBJ1-5; 7 bases match TRBD1. CDR3 length equals 14 residues. The germline CDR1 and CDR2 sequences are LGHDT and YNNKEL (reference sequence). The ends lost 6 bases at V and 5 bases at J; junction bases unmatched: 7. The CDR3 DNA is TGTGCCAGCAGTCGGACAGGAGGGGATCAGCCCCAGCATTTT. It codes for CASSRTGGDQPQHF.

This clone was recorded only once. CDR3 protein: CASSIGLEDGYTF. The DNA of the CDR3 is TGTGCCAGCAGCATAGGGTTGGAGGACGGCTACACCTTC. The genes are TRBV9 and TRBJ1-2; D is uncertain. From germline, CDR1 is SGDLS and CDR2 YYNGEE. The V end lost 4 bases, the J end lost 8 bases, and 15 bases lay between the germline ends. The CDR3 is 13 residues long.

The chain is built from TRBV3-1 (or the pseudogene TRBV3-2) and TRBJ1-6; 7 nucleotides align to TRBD1. Unmatched junction bases numbered 6, after V lost 4 bases and J lost 9 bases. Germline V gene data show CDR1 as LGHDT and CDR2 as YNNKEL (reference sequence). The CDR3 sequence is 14 residues long. This CDR3 is CASSLSTGSSPLHF. The DNA for the CDR3 is TGTGCCAGCAGCCTATCGACAGGGAGTTCACCCCTCCACTTT.

The chain employs TRBV28 and TRBJ1-1; D is uncertain. Looked up from germline, CDR1 is MDHEN and CDR2 is SYDVKM. V was clipped by 3 bases and J by 0 bases, with 8 bases between them. CDR3 length equals 14 residues. The CDR3 sequence is CASSFEQMNTEAFF. The DNA for the CDR3 is TGTGCCAGCAGTTTTGAACAGATGAACACTGAAGCTTTCTTT.

The sample holds one count of this clone. The chain combines TRBV18 with TRBJ1-2, with 12 nucleotides matching TRBD1. This CDR3 is built from 14 residues. Germline CDR1 KGHSH, CDR2 LQKENI. Trimming removed 3 bases from V and 8 bases from J; junction bases left unmatched: 4. CDR3 residues: CASSPWGQGAGYTF. The CDR3, as DNA: TGTGCCAGCTCACCCTGGGGACAGGGGGCGGGCTACACCTTC.

The chain carries TRBV5-1 and TRBJ1-4, with 7 bases lining up with TRBD1. The CDR3 runs 16 residues. The V and J ends lost 0 bases and 3 bases, in that order; junction bases with no gene match: 5. Germline CDR1 and CDR2: SGHRS and YFSETQ. The CDR3 is CASSLDRGTANEKLFF. The CDR3 bases are TGCGCCAGCAGCTTGGATCGGGGGACAGCTAATGAAAAACTGTTTTTT. Looking up the rest from reference TRBV5-1 and TRBJ1-4 gives the full variable domain: KAGVTQTPRYLIKTRGQQVTLSCSPISGHRSVSWYQQTPGQGLQFLFEYFSETQRNKGNFPGRFSGRQFSNSRSEMNVSTLELGDSALYLCASSLDRGTANEKLFFGSGTQLSVL.

This chain connects TRBV18 to TRBJ2-5; D is unresolved. The V end was cut by 3 bases, the J end by 5 bases, with 7 bases between. CDR1 KGHSH and CDR2 LQKENI come from the germline V gene. The CDR3 has 12 residues. The CDR3 DNA reads TGTGCCAGCTCACCCGCGCCGGAGACCCAGTACTTC. Protein product: CASSPAPETQYF.

This sequence joins TRBV3-1 (or the pseudogene TRBV3-2) and TRBJ1-2; D is ambiguous. CDR1 is LGHDT and CDR2 is YNNKEL in the germline V gene (reference sequence). Trimming took off 2 bases at V and 1 base at J, with 5 bases between the two ends. CDR3 length equals 13 residues. This CDR3 reads CASSQNINYGYTF. In nucleotides, the CDR3 is TGTGCCAGCAGCCAAAACATTAACTATGGCTACACCTTC.

The sample holds one count of this clone. The rearrangement uses TRBV19 and TRBJ2-7; D possibly corresponds to TRBD1 (6 bases). Germline CDR1 LNHDA, CDR2 SQIVND (reference sequence). Deletions cut 5 bases from V and 2 bases from J, with 10 bases between. The CDR3 is 13 amino acids. The DNA of the CDR3 is TGTGCCAGTAGTCGGGCAGGGGCCTACGAGCAGTACTTC. Translated, it gives CASSRAGAYEQYF.

This clone has a count of ten or more. The chain carries TRBV28 and TRBJ1-4; D is possibly TRBD1 (5 bases). Germline CDR1 reads MDHEN; CDR2 reads SYDVKM. The CDR3 contains 13 residues. The germline V and J ends were trimmed by 8 bases and 6 bases, with 13 bases remaining between them. The CDR3 region is CASRGMQHEKLFF. In nucleotides, the CDR3 is TGTGCCAGCCGGGGGATGCAACATGAAAAACTGTTTTTT.

V is TRBV27 and J is TRBJ2-7; 12 bases fit TRBD2. The CDR3 runs to 18 residues. CDR1 is MNHEY, CDR2 SMNVEV, per germline (reference sequence). V was pared by 8 bases and J by 0 bases, with 14 bases of the junction left unmatched. The CDR3 DNA reads as TGTGCCAGCGGGTCCCCCCCCGGACTAGCGGGACTCTCCTACGAGCAGTACTTC. Amino acid sequence: CASGSPPGLAGLSYEQYF.

CDR3 bases: TGTGCCAGCAGCTTAACAGGGGATTCCTACGAGCAGTACTTC. The encoded protein is CASSLTGDSYEQYF. The rearrangement uses TRBV7-9 and TRBJ2-7; 7 nucleotides agree with TRBD1. The CDR3 spans 14 residues. Germline V gene lookup returns CDR1 SEHNR and CDR2 FQNEAQ (reference sequence). The V and J ends lost 2 bases and 1 base, in that order; junction bases with no gene match: 2. The variable domain in full, completed from reference TRBV7-9 and TRBJ2-7, reads DTGVSQNPRHKITKRGQNVTFRCDPISEHNRLYWYRQTLGQGPEFLTYFQNEAQLEKSRLLSDRFSAERPKGSFSTLEIQRTEQGDSAMYLCASSLTGDSYEQYFGPGTRLTVT.

V gene TRBV23-1 combines with J gene TRBJ2-7; possible D gene TRBD2, 6 bases. TRBV23-1 is marked as an open reading frame, function uncertain. This CDR3 has 16 residues. With 3 bases removed from V and 5 bases from J, the gap between germline ends came to 20 bases. The chain's CDR3 is CASSQRGLIPEDEQYF. The DNA for the CDR3 is TGCGCCAGCAGTCAGAGGGGACTCATCCCGGAGGACGAGCAGTACTTC.

The chain links TRBV27 to TRBJ2-1; 14 positions match TRBD2. The ends lost 4 bases at V and 2 bases at J; junction bases unmatched: 10. The CDR3 runs 19 residues. Germline-derived CDR1 and CDR2 are MNHEY and SMNVEV (reference sequence). CDR3 region: CASSSRTSGGTPTYNEQFF. CDR3 bases: TGTGCCAGCAGTTCAAGGACTAGCGGGGGGACCCCTACCTACAATGAGCAGTTCTTC.

The chain is built from TRBV7-9 and TRBJ2-5; 8 positions match TRBD1. The CDR3 runs to 13 residues. Unmatched junction bases numbered 5, after V lost 6 bases and J lost 5 bases. The germline V gene has CDR1 SEHNR and CDR2 FQNEAQ (reference sequence). The CDR3 here is CASRTRGPETQYF. CDR3 DNA: TGTGCCAGCAGGACCAGGGGGCCTGAGACCCAGTACTTC.